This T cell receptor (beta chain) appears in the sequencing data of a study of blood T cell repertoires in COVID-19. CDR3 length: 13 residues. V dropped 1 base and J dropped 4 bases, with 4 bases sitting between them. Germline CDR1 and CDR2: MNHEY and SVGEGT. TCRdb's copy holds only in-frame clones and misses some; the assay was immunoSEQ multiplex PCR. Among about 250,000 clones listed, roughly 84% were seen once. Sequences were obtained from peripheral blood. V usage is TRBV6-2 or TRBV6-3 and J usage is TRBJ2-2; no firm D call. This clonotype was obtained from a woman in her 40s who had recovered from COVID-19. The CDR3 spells CASSYFRTGELFF. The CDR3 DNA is TGTGCCAGCAGTTACTTCCGCACCGGGGAGCTGTTTTTT.